This TCR beta chain is drawn from a study of OX40 agonist ivuxolimab in advanced cancers. Across the whole study: Among those enrolled, mean age was around 55 years (range about 23 to 90) and 82.7% were male.

CDR1 and CDR2 (germline): SGHDT, YYEEEE. The CDR3 consists of 11 residues. The V end was cut by 1 base, the J end by 5 bases, with 3 bases between. Assay: immunoSEQ multiplex PCR; the TCRdb copy retains only in-frame clones and omits some. The sample gives roughly 18,000 clones, roughly 72% of which show up once; 24% is in the top ten. The J gene is TRBJ2-5, the V gene TRBV5-6; no firm D call. Here the sequenced sample was CD4+ or CD8+ T cells sorted from blood, taken in a trial of the OX40 agonist ivuxolimab. The TCR comes from an adult with an advanced solid tumor such as melanoma, head and neck, liver or kidney cancer. The chain's CDR3 is CASSLSETQYF. CDR3 coding DNA: TGTGCCAGCAGCTTGTCGGAGACCCAGTACTTC.